This TCR beta chain came from a study of T-cell reconstitution after alpha-beta-depleted transplantation in children. General observations from the study: Diversity and T-cell counts at one year after transplant derived mostly from new T cells.

J lost 3 bases, V lost 5 bases, and 7 bases had no gene match. This CDR3 region has 15 residues. The germline V gene encodes CDR1 MNHEY and CDR2 SMNVEV (reference sequence). In the case of this clonotype: Its cognate antigen is unknown.

TCRbeta library preparation incorporated unique molecular identifiers. TCRdb itself ran the PCR reads through MiXCR, one entry per CDR3 protein. The sample records about 210,000 distinct CDR3 sequences, approximately 17% being singletons. Sequencing was performed on PBMCs, mostly from graft donor cells, taken 360 days after TCRalphabeta/CD19-depleted stem cell transplant. The origin of this receptor is a male patient aged 2-15 years who had a stem cell transplant for acute lymphoblastic leukemia, so the T cells may come from the graft donor. This chain uses TRBV27 with TRBJ2-1; 7 bases match TRBD2. The CDR3, as DNA: TGTGCCAGCAGTCTGCGGGGACTAAACTACAATGAGCAGTTCTTC. The encoded protein is CASSLRGLNYNEQFF.